This TCR beta chain was found in a study of cytomegalovirus exposure and HLA in healthy donors. Regarding the study as a whole: Later analysis identified over 15,000 TCR beta sequences associated with HLA alleles, using a false discovery rate threshold of 0.05. In a later analysis, donors in an Asian-associated ancestry cluster reportedly had fewer N-insertions in productive TCRs than the cohort mean. The study labeled 164 TCR beta chains cytomegalovirus-associated.

Germline V gene data show CDR1 as LNHDA and CDR2 as SQIVND (reference sequence). Losses at the gene ends were 6 bases for V and 0 bases for J; bases not matched to a gene: 8. This CDR3 is built from 16 residues. This PCR relied on a set of 60 Vbeta primers and 13 Jbeta primers. Method: immunoSEQ multiplex PCR; TCRdb's copy keeps in-frame clones and lacks some. Here the sample spans approximately 110,000 clones, about 79% being singletons. Regarding this clone: The target antigen is unknown.

V gene TRBV19 combines with J gene TRBJ1-1; 9 positions agree with TRBD1. The sequenced sample consisted of PBMCs. This sequence was found in a woman aged 18-29 years in good health and CMV-seropositive. This chain's CDR3 is CASRNRGRGLNTEAFF. The CDR3 nucleotides read TGTGCCAGTAGAAACAGGGGGCGGGGGTTGAACACTGAAGCTTTCTTT.